The entry below describes one T cell receptor beta chain. This clonotype was counted at least ten times. Its recognized antigen is unknown. No much larger clone exists at a distance of one base, and base qualities are not known. This entry comes from a study of immune aging and cytomegalovirus after organ transplant (dated by TCRdb to about 2021). In terms of the full investigation: Every transplant recipient was given three-drug immunosuppression consisting of prednisone, tacrolimus, and mycophenolate.

What the research found in general, with its limitations: Post-transplant increases in aged-phenotype cells were observed regardless of clone size, following viremia and occurring earlier in large clones (days 200-264) than in small clones. TEMRA cells made up a larger share of large clones, and the seven largest clones (over 1,900 cells) gained aged and TEMRA cells while losing TCM cells. Because CD57 was not measured in the sequencing data, a conservative gene-based aging definition was used instead.

From cysteine to phenylalanine, the CDR3 is 14 amino acids long. The only DNA kept is the CDR3, 42 bases in frame from the first base. The germline V gene (reference sequence) specifies MNHEY as CDR1 and SMNVEV as CDR2. Trimming takes 5 bases off V and 7 bases off J; junction bases not matched to a gene: 3. The sample's time point label, decoded: five sample-tagged time points from pre-transplant (day -1) to day 368 post-transplant, pooled. Thawed PBMC were stimulated for roughly eleven hours with a CMV IE-1 overlapping peptide library without transport inhibitors. After thawing, cells were rested overnight and were then stimulated in R10 medium with CD28/CD49d costimulation. The IE-1 peptide library consisted of 15-amino-acid peptides overlapping by 11 amino acids. Samples from each time point were barcoded using BD Single-Cell Multiplexing Kit Sample Tags, then pooled and stained with sorting antibodies plus oligo-conjugated anti-CD45RA. A BD FACSAria III was used to sort CMV-responsive CD8+CD137+ and CD4+CD154+ T cells at 4-way purity. Blood samples were drawn into EDTA vacutainers and processed by Ficoll gradient within 1-24 hours.

Receptor libraries were prepared by single-cell sequencing. Sequencing instrument: Illumina NovaSeq 6000. The BD Rhapsody Targeted mRNA and AbSeq Reagent Kit was used in a microwell format for cell capture and library preparation. Libraries covered TCR, sample tags, AbSeq, and targeted mRNA from the Human T-Cell Expression Panel plus custom TOX and TOX2 primers. An Illumina NovaSeq was used to sequence the libraries. Regarding the original processing steps: The analysis covered roughly 9,600 cells in total, of which some 6,900 were CD8 T cells and 4494 were CD8 T cells with an identifiable TCR CDR3. The BD Rhapsody Targeted Analysis Pipeline, including V(D)J processing, was run on the Seven Bridges Genomics platform to process the raw data. Quality control, Sample Tag demultiplexing with Lex-BDSMK, clone identification with VDJ Explorer, and Seurat clustering were performed in SeqGeq 1.6.0. Clones making up <1% of CD8 T cells were classified as non-expanded, and clones making up >2.5% of the sample were classified as clonal expansions. Clones were called with MiXCR by TCRdb after fastp trimmed the public reads at Q25, and only in-frame beta chains were retained. Identical CDR3 proteins give one entry, which carries the most common genes and DNA. The V and J calls here are based on TCRdb, not the publication. The sample records tens of thousands of distinct CDR3 sequences, roughly a third of which are singletons. Less than 30% of the sample is taken by the ten largest.

The chain employs TRBV27 and TRBJ1-4; TRBD1 fits 11 bases in the junction. The source material was CMV peptide-activated CD4+ and CD8+ T cells sorted from blood, sampled at five time points, pooled. This specimen's cell subset or site label, interpreted: sorted CD8+CD137+ and CD4+CD154+ T cells after more than 9 h CMV IE-1 peptide stimulation. The source of this sequence is a female donor who had a heart transplant and CMV viremia. The encoded CDR3 is CASSAGQGVEKLFF. The nucleotide sequence reads TGTGCCAGCAGTGCGGGACAGGGGGTTGAAAAACTGTTTTTT. The variable domain in full, with residues beyond the CDR3 obtained from the reference TRBV27 and TRBJ1-4 genes, is EAQVTQNPRYLITVTGKKLTVTCSQNMNHEYMSWYRQDPGLGLRQIYYSMNVEVTDKGDVPEGYKVSRKEKRNFPLILESPSPNQTSLYFCASSAGQGVEKLFFGSGTQLSVL.